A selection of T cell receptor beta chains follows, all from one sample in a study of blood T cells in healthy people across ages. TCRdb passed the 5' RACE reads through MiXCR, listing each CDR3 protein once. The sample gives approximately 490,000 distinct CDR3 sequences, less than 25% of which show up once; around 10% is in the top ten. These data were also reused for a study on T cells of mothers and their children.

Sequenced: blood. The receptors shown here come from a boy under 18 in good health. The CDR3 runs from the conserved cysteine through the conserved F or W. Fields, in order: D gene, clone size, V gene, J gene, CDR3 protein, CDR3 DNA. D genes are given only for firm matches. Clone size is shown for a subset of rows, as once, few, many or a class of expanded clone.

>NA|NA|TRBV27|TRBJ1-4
CASSLGQGPNEKLLF
TGTGCCAGCAGTTTGGGGCAGGGACCTAATGAAAAACTGCTTTTT
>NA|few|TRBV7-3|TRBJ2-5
CASSWGLQETQYF
TGTGCCAGCAGCTGGGGACTTCAAGAGACCCAGTACTTC
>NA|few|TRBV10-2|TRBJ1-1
CASSGAGWAEAFF
TGCGCCAGCAGTGGTGCGGGCTGGGCTGAAGCTTTCTTT
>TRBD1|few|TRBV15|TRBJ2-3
CATSWGTGGTDTQYF
TGTGCCACCAGCTGGGGGACAGGGGGTACCGATACGCAGTATTTT
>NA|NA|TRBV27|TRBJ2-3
CASSYSLLAGSDTQYF
TGTGCCAGCAGCTACTCGTTGCTAGCAGGGTCAGATACGCAGTATTTT
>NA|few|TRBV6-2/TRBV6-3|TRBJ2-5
CASSWGSGFQETQYF
TGTGCCAGCAGTTGGGGGAGCGGGTTCCAAGAGACCCAGTACTTC
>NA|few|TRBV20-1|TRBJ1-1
CSRQRRSEAFF
TGCAGTCGACAGCGCCGGTCTGAAGCTTTCTTT
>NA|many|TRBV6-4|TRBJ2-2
CASRSWEDTGELFF
TGTGCCAGCAGGAGTTGGGAGGACACCGGGGAGCTGTTTTTT
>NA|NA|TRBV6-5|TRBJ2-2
CASTPPGGDTGELFF
TGTGCCAGCACGCCCCCAGGGGGGGACACCGGGGAGCTGTTTTTT
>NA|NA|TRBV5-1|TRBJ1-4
CASGDGTNEKLFF
TGCGCCAGCGGTGACGGGACTAATGAAAAACTGTTTTTT
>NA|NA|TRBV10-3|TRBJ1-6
CAISESRGADSPLHF
TGTGCCATCAGTGAGTCTAGGGGCGCGGATTCACCCCTCCACTTT
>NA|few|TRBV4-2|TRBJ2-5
CASSQDDALETQYF
TGTGCCAGCAGCCAAGACGACGCACTGGAGACCCAGTACTTC
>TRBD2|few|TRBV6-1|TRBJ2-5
CASSPGTSSQETQYF
TGTGCCAGCAGCCCCGGGACTAGCAGCCAAGAGACCCAGTACTTC
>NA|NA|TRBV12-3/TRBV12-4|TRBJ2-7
CASSFSADSSYEQYF
TGTGCCAGCAGTTTTTCGGCGGACAGCTCCTACGAGCAGTACTTC
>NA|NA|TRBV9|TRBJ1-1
CASSGGETTEAFF
TGTGCCAGCAGCGGGGGGGAGACCACTGAAGCTTTCTTT
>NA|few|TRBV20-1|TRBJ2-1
CSAPRVGGGRSYNEQFF
TGCAGTGCTCCGAGGGTGGGGGGGGGCCGCTCCTACAATGAGCAGTTCTTC
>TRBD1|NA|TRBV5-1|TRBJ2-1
CASSSDPTGGTYNEQFF
TGCGCCAGCAGCTCGGACCCAACAGGGGGCACCTACAATGAGCAGTTCTTC
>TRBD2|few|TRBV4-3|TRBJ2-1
CASSQGRGLAGDNEQFF
TGCGCCAGCAGCCAAGGCCGAGGGCTAGCGGGGGACAATGAGCAGTTCTTC
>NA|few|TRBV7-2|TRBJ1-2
CASSLSREGYTF
TGTGCCAGCAGCTTAAGTAGGGAGGGCTACACCTTC
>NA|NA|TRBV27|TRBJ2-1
CDSSIGHEQFF
TGTGACAGCAGTATCGGACATGAGCAGTTCTTC
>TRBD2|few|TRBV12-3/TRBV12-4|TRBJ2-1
CASTPWAGGYNGQFF
TGTGCCAGCACGCCCTGGGCGGGAGGTTACAATGGGCAGTTCTTC
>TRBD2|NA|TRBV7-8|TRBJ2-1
CASSFTGLAGVEQFF
TGTGCCAGCAGCTTTACAGGACTAGCGGGAGTTGAGCAGTTCTTC